This note documents a single T cell receptor beta chain sequence. The CDR3 runs to 14 residues. The V and J ends lost 6 bases and 0 bases, in that order; junction bases with no gene match: 4. Germline CDR1 reads SGHRS; CDR2 reads YFSETQ. Profiling relied on immunoSEQ multiplex PCR, and the TCRdb table lists in-frame clones only, not all of them. Of about 36,000 clones listed, 93% are singletons. These data originate in a study of T cell changes during pregnancy in multiple sclerosis. The source material was CD4+ T cells from peripheral blood mononuclear cells, sampled in the first trimester of pregnancy. The sequence derives from a female donor with multiple sclerosis, enrolled in a pregnancy study. The rearrangement links TRBV5-1 to TRBJ1-1, with 8 bases that match TRBD1. The CDR3 loop is CASTRQGMNTEAFF. Here the CDR3 DNA reads TGCGCCAGCACCCGACAGGGGATGAACACTGAAGCTTTCTTT.